This T cell receptor (beta chain) originates from a study of blood T cell repertoires in COVID-19. Background on the study: Sources were T cells, B-cell-depleted T cells, or PBMCs; the material itself was cDNA or gDNA.

Per germline, CDR1 SGHTA and CDR2 FQGNSA. V was pared by 1 base and J by 14 bases, with 24 bases between. This CDR3 spans 17 amino acids. Study processing details: Estimation of nucleated cell counts was performed using reference gene primer amplification. The data were produced by immunoSEQ multiplex PCR, yet TCRdb's version contains in-frame clones alone and is incomplete. Clone size and V and J calls were adopted from that table, with D and trimming inferred from the DNA. The data contain 70,000 to 80,000 clones, approximately 89% of them singletons. V is TRBV7-2 and J is TRBJ1-6, with D perhaps matching TRBD1 (6 bases). Specimen: peripheral blood. The receptor's source is a woman of 80 years or more with active or convalescent COVID-19. The CDR3 DNA is TGTGCCAGCAGCTTAGTACCAGTTGGGGGCCAGTACGGCTCCCTCCACTTT. Translating gives CASSLVPVGGQYGSLHF.